These 2 T cell receptor beta chains originate from one sample sequenced in a study of blood T cell repertoires in COVID-19. Sequencing used immunoSEQ multiplex PCR; TCRdb keeps in-frame clones, though not all of them. This table has 65,000 to 95,000 clones, about 87% appearing once. Sample: peripheral blood. The receptor set was obtained from a man aged 50-59 years with active COVID-19.

This clone was found once. V is TRBV27 and J is TRBJ2-6, with D perhaps TRBD2 (5 bases). The CDR3 length is 15 residues. Trimming took 0 bases from V and 3 from J, leaving 6 bases between them. Germline CDR1 is MNHEY and CDR2 is SMNVEV (reference sequence). The CDR3: CASSLSRVGANVLTF. In nucleotides, the CDR3 is TGTGCCAGCAGTTTATCGCGGGTTGGGGCCAACGTCCTGACTTTC.

This chain uses TRBV7-8 with TRBJ1-4; TRBD1 is a possible D gene (6 bases). The CDR3 covers 15 residues. The ends were cut back, 3 bases at V and 8 bases at J, with 16 bases in the middle. Germline assignment: CDR1 SGHVS and CDR2 FQNEAQ. The CDR3 loop is CASSLYAARGEKLFF. The CDR3 DNA reads as TGTGCCAGCAGCTTGTACGCGGCAAGGGGGGAAAAACTGTTTTTT.